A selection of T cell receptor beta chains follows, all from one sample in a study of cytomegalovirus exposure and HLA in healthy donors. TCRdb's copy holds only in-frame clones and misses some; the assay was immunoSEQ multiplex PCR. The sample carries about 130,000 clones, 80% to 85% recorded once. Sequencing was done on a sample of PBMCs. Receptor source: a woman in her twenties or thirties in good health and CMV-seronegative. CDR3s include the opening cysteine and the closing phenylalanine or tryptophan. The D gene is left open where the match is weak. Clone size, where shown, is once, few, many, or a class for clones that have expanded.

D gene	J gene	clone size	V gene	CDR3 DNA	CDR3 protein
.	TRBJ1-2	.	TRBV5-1	TGCGCCAGCAGCTTGGGGGCGGGTAACTATGGCTACACCTTC	CASSLGAGNYGYTF
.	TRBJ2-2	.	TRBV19	TGTGCCAGTAGTACCCCCAGCGGCACGAACACCGGGGAGCTGTTTTTT	CASSTPSGTNTGELFF
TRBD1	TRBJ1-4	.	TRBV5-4	TGTGCCAGCAGCCCCGACAGGGGGCATCTAAAACTGTTTTTT	CASSPDRGHLKLFF
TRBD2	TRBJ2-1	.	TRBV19	TGTGCCAGTAGTGTCGGGGGGATCACCTACAATGAGCAGTTCTTC	CASSVGGITYNEQFF
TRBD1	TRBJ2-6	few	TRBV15	TGTGCCACCAGCAGAAGGACAGGGGACGGGGCCAACGTCCTGACTTTC	CATSRRTGDGANVLTF
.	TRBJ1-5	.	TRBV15	TGTGCCACCAGCAGAGCATGGTCGGGGGAGCCCCAGCATTTT	CATSRAWSGEPQHF
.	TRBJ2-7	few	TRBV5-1	TGCGCCAGCAGCCCGATGACCCAGGGCTACGAGCAGTACTTC	CASSPMTQGYEQYF
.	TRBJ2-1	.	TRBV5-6	TGTGCCAGCGGGGCCGCTATTCGAGATGAGCAGTTCTTC	CASGAAIRDEQFF
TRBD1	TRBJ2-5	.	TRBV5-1	TGCGCCAGCAGCTTGGGTAGACAGGGGGGCCAAGAGACCCAGTACTTC	CASSLGRQGGQETQYF
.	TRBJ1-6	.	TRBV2	TGTGCCAGCAGTCCTGTTCGTCCTTCAGGGGCCCTCCACTTT	CASSPVRPSGALHF
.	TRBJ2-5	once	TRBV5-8	TGTGCCAGCAGCTTGGAAAGCCCTAGCCGAGAGACCCAGTACTTC	CASSLESPSRETQYF
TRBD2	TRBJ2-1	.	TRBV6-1	TGTGCCAGCAGTACCCGGACTAGCCAAAACAATGAGCAGTTCTTC	CASSTRTSQNNEQFF
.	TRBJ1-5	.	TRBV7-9	TGTGCCAGCAGCCTAAGCGGGGGGGCGACTCCTCAGCCCCAGCATTTT	CASSLSGGATPQPQHF
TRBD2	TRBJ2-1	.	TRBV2	TGTGCCAGCAAGGCGACTAGCGGACTTTACAATGAGCAGTTCTTC	CASKATSGLYNEQFF
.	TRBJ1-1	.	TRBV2	TGTGCCAGCCTACACCGACAGATTCAAATTGAAGCTTTCTTT	CASLHRQIQIEAFF